Here is one TCR beta chain with its context. The antigen is unknown. The data derive from a study of cytomegalovirus exposure and HLA in healthy donors. Trimming removed 3 bases from V and 2 bases from J, with 13 bases in between. The CDR3 contains 15 residues. Germline CDR1 reads LNHDA; CDR2 reads SQIVND (reference sequence). PCR was performed using 60 Vbeta and 13 Jbeta primers. Produced via immunoSEQ multiplex PCR; TCRdb's table is partial and in-frame only. This sample carries some 100,000 clones, around 78% of them seen once, and the ten largest clones take around 4.3%. Study-wide findings and caveats: Most TCR beta V segments were productive about 87% or about 30% of the time in an earlier analysis. Rates of TCR association differed by HLA locus in a later analysis, with DRB1 highest and HLA-C lowest.

The V and J genes are TRBV19 and TRBJ1-1; unclear D gene. The sample consisted of PBMCs. The sequence was collected from a woman aged 40 to 55 in good health and CMV-seropositive. CDR3 DNA sequence: TGTGCCAGTAGTATGTCAAGCAGGACTAACACTGAAGCTTTCTTT. The encoded protein is CASSMSSRTNTEAFF.